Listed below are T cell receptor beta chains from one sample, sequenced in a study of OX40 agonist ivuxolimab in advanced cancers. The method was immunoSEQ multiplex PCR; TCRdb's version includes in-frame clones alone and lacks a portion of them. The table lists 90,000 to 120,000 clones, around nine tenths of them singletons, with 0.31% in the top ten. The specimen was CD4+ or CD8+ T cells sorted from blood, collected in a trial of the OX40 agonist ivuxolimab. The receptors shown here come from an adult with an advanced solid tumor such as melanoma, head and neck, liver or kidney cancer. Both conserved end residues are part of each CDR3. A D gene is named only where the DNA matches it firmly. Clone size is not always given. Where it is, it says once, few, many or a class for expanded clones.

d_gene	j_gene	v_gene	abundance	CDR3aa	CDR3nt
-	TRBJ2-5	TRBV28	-	CASSRAGHETQYF	TGTGCCAGCAGCCGGGCCGGGCACGAGACCCAGTACTTC
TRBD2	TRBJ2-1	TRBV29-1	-	CSVQRTSGTYNEQFF	TGCAGCGTCCAAAGGACTAGCGGAACTTACAATGAGCAGTTCTTC
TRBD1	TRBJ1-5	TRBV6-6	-	CASSPPGQGVQPQHF	TGTGCCAGCAGTCCCCCGGGACAGGGAGTTCAGCCCCAGCATTTT
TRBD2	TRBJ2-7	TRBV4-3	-	CASSRSGLAGANEQYF	TGCGCCAGCAGCCGATCTGGACTAGCGGGAGCGAACGAGCAGTACTTC
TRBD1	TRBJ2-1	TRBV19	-	CASSRYPGTASYNEQFF	TGTGCCAGTAGTCGGTATCCCGGGACAGCTTCCTACAATGAGCAGTTCTTC
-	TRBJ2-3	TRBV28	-	CAIRSGTFPDTQYF	TGTGCCATCAGGTCGGGAACGTTCCCAGATACGCAGTATTTT
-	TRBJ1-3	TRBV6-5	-	CASSYSQGTGNTIYF	TGTGCCAGCAGTTACTCGCAAGGGACTGGAAACACCATATATTTT
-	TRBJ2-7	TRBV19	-	CASSTLTGPYEQYF	TGTGCCAGTAGTACCCTCACTGGCCCCTACGAGCAGTACTTC
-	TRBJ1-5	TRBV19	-	CASISGGWNQPQHF	TGTGCCAGTATATCGGGGGGCTGGAATCAGCCCCAGCATTTT
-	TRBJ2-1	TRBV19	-	CASSPSGGGSSYNEQFF	TGTGCCAGTAGTCCCTCGGGGGGCGGGAGCTCCTACAATGAGCAGTTCTTC
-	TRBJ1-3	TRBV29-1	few	CSVVANSGNTIYF	TGCAGCGTTGTTGCAAACTCTGGAAACACCATATATTTT
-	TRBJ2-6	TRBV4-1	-	CASSQTAGSGANVLTF	TGCGCCAGCAGCCAAACAGCAGGGTCTGGGGCCAACGTCCTGACTTTC
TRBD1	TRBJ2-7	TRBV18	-	CASSPRGRGSYEQYF	TGTGCCAGCTCACCTAGGGGCAGGGGGTCTTACGAGCAGTACTTC
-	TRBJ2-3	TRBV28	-	CASSGGTHTDTQYF	TGTGCCAGCAGCGGCGGGACTCACACAGATACGCAGTATTTT
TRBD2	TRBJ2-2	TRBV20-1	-	CSARLARELFF	TGCAGTGCCAGACTAGCGAGGGAGCTGTTTTTT
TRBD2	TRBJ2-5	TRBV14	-	CASSQVLAGVETQYF	TGTGCCAGCAGCCAAGTCCTAGCGGGAGTGGAGACCCAGTACTTC
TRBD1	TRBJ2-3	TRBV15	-	CATRRKGGPTDTQYF	TGTGCCACACGTCGAAAAGGGGGCCCCACAGATACGCAGTATTTT
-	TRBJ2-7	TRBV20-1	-	CSVGGSYEQYF	TGCAGTGTCGGCGGCTCCTACGAGCAGTACTTC
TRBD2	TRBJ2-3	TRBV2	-	CASRYPGLAGGKDTQYF	TGTGCCAGCAGATACCCGGGACTAGCGGGAGGGAAAGATACGCAGTATTTT
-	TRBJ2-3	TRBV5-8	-	CASSLLGLDTQYF	TGTGCCAGCAGCTTGCTAGGCTTAGATACGCAGTATTTT
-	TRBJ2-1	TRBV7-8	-	CASSLATGNEQFF	TGTGCCAGCAGCCTAGCGACAGGGAATGAGCAGTTCTTC
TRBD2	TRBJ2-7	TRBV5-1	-	CASSLGLAGPGEQYF	TGCGCCAGCAGCCTGGGACTAGCGGGACCGGGAGAGCAGTACTTC
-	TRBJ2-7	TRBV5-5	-	CASSLAPVSYEQYF	TGTGCCAGCAGCTTGGCCCCAGTTTCCTACGAGCAGTACTTC
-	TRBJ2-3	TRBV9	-	CASSVAALGTDTQYF	TGTGCCAGCAGCGTAGCAGCGCTGGGCACAGATACGCAGTATTTT
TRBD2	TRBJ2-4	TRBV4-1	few	CASSQDSAASGNIQYF	TGCGCCAGCAGCCAAGATAGCGCAGCTAGCGGAAACATTCAGTACTTC
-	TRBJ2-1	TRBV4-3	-	CASSQGASVSYNEQFF	TGCGCCAGCAGCCAAGGGGCAAGCGTTTCCTACAATGAGCAGTTCTTC
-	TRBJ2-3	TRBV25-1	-	CASRHGSTDTQYF	TGTGCCAGCAGGCACGGAAGCACAGATACGCAGTATTTT
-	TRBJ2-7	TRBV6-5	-	CASSSLSGLTYEQYF	TGTGCCAGCAGTTCCCTGAGCGGGTTGACCTACGAGCAGTACTTC
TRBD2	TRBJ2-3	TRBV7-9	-	CASSQRLAGVTDTQYF	TGTGCCAGCAGCCAAAGACTAGCGGGAGTGACAGATACGCAGTATTTT
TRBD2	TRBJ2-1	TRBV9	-	CASSVEGTSGRVNEQLF	TGTGCCAGCAGCGTAGAAGGGACTAGCGGGAGGGTCAATGAGCAGCTCTTC
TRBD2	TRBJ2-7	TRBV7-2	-	CASSTTSGSSYEQYF	TGTGCCAGCAGCACGACTAGCGGGAGCTCCTACGAGCAGTACTTC
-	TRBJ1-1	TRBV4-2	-	CASSHGPANTEAFF	TGTGCCAGCAGCCACGGCCCAGCGAACACTGAAGCTTTCTTT
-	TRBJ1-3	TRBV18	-	CASSRGGDSGNTIYF	TGTGCCAGCTCCAGAGGGGGTGACTCTGGAAACACCATATATTTT
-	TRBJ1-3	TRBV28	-	CASRVFSGNTIYF	TGTGCCAGCAGGGTATTCTCTGGAAACACCATATATTTT
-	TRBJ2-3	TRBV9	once	CASSLLEGTSTDTQYF	TGTGCCAGCAGCCTCCTAGAGGGGACCTCCACAGATACGCAGTATTTT
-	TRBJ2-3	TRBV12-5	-	CASGLAGGVGADTQYF	TGTGCTAGTGGTTTGGCCGGAGGGGTTGGCGCAGATACGCAGTATTTT
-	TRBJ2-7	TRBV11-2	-	CASSLRGSPIPGEQYF	TGTGCCAGCAGCTTAAGGGGTAGTCCCATACCGGGCGAGCAGTACTTC
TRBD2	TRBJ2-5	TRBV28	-	CASSFSGSRETQYF	TGTGCCAGCAGTTTCAGCGGGAGTCGGGAGACCCAGTACTTC
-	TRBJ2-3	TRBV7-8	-	CASSLVGFGTDTQYF	TGTGCCAGCAGCTTAGTTGGCTTTGGCACAGATACGCAGTATTTT
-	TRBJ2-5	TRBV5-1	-	CASSTGRTASGETQYF	TGCGCCAGCAGCACTGGCAGAACCGCCAGCGGGGAGACCCAGTACTTC
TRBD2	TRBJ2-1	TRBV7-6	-	CASSRGTSSNNEQFF	TGTGCCAGCAGCCGGGGGACTAGCTCTAACAATGAGCAGTTCTTC
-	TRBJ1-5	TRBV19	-	CASSMGVSQPQHF	TGTGCCAGTAGTATGGGGGTGAGTCAGCCCCAGCATTTT
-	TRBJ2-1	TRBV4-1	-	CASSQEPTVTYNEQFF	TGCGCCAGCAGCCAAGAGCCGACGGTAACCTACAATGAGCAGTTCTTC
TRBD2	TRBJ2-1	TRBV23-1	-	CASSFSSGSIEQFF	TGCGCCAGCAGTTTTTCTAGCGGGAGTATAGAGCAGTTCTTC
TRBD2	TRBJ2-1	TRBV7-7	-	CASSPTRTSGSSNEQFF	TGTGCCAGCAGCCCGACCCGGACTAGCGGGAGTTCGAATGAGCAGTTCTTC
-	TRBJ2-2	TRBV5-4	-	CASSFNTGELFF	TGTGCCAGCAGCTTCAACACCGGGGAGCTGTTTTTT
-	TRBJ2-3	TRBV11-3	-	CASSLGGASADTQYF	TGTGCCAGCAGCTTGGGGGGGGCTTCAGCAGATACGCAGTATTTT
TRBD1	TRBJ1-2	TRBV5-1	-	CASSQTGGFSGYGYTF	TGCGCCAGCAGCCAGACAGGGGGGTTTTCCGGCTATGGCTACACCTTC
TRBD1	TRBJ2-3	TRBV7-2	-	CASSSRQGGTQYF	TGTGCCAGCAGCAGCCGACAGGGTGGTACGCAGTATTTT
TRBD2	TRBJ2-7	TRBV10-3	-	CAIRSSGSRAEQYF	TGTGCCATCCGCTCTAGCGGGAGCCGCGCCGAGCAGTACTTC
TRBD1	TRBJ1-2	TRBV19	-	CASSISRTGLYGYTF	TGTGCCAGTAGTATTTCTCGGACAGGCCTCTATGGCTACACCTTC
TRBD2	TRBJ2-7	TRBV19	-	CASSIGFSGVTYEQYF	TGTGCCAGTAGTATAGGTTTTAGCGGGGTGACCTACGAGCAGTACTTC
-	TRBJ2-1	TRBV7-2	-	CASSPGTPQFF	TGTGCCAGCAGTCCCGGGACCCCGCAGTTCTTC